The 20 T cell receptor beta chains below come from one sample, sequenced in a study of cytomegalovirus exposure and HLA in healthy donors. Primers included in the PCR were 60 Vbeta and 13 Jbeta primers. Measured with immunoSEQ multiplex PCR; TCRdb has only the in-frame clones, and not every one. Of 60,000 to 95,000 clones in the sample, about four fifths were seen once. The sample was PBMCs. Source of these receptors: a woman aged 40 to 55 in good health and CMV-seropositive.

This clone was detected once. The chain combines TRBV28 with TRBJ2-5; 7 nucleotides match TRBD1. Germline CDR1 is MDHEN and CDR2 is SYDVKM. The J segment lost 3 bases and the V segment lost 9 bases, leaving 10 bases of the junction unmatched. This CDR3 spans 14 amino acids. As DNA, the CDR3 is TGTGCCAGTTCCCTTATAGACAGGGAAGAGACCCAGTACTTC. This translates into CASSLIDREETQYF.

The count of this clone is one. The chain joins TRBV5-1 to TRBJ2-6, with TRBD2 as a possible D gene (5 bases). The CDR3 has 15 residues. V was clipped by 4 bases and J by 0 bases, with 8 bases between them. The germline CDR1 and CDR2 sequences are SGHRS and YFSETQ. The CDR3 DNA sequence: TGCGCCAGCAGCCTCGGGAACTCTGGGGCCAACGTCCTGACTTTC. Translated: CASSLGNSGANVLTF.

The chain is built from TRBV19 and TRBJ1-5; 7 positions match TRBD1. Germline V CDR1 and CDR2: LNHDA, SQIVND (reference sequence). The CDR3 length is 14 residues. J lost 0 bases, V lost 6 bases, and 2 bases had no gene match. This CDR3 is CASRDRASNQPQHF. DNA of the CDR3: TGTGCCAGTAGAGACAGGGCTAGCAATCAGCCCCAGCATTTT.

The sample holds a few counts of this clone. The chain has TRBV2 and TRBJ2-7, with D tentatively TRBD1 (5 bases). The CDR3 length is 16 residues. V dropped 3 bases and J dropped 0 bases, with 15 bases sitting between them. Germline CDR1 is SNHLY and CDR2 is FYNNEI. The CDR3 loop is CASSDLEGDSSYEQYF. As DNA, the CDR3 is TGTGCCAGCAGTGACCTCGAAGGGGATAGCTCCTACGAGCAGTACTTC.

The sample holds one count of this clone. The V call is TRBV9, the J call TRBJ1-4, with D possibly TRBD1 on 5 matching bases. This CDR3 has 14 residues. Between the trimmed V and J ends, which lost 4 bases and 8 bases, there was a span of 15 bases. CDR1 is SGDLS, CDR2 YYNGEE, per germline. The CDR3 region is CASSPTGGEEKLFF. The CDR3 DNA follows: TGTGCCAGCAGCCCCACCGGAGGGGAGGAAAAACTGTTTTTT.

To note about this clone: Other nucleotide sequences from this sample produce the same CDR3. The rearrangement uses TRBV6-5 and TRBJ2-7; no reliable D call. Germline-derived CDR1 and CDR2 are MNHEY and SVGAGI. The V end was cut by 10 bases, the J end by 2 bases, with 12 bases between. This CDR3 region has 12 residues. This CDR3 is CANRNEAYEQYF. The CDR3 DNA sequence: TGTGCCAACAGAAACGAGGCCTACGAGCAGTACTTC.

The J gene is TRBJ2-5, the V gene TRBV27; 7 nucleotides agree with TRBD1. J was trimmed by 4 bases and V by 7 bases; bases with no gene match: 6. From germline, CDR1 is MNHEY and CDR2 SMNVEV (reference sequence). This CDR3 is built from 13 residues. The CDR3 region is CASTTYRGETQYF. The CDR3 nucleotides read TGTGCCAGCACCACTTACAGGGGAGAGACCCAGTACTTC.

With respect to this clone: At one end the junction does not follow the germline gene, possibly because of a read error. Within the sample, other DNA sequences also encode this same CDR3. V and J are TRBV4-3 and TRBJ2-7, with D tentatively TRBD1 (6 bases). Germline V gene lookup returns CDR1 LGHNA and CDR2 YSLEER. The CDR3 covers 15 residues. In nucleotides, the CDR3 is TGCGCCAGCAGCCAAGATCAGGGCAGGGGAAACGAACAGTACTTC. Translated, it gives CASSQDQGRGNEQYF.

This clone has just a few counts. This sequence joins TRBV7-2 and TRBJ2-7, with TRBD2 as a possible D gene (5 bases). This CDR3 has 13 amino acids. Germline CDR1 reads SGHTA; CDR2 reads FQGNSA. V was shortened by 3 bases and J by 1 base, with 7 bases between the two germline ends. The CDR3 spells CASSFRGSYEQYF. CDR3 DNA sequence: TGTGCCAGCAGCTTCCGGGGATCCTACGAGCAGTACTTC.

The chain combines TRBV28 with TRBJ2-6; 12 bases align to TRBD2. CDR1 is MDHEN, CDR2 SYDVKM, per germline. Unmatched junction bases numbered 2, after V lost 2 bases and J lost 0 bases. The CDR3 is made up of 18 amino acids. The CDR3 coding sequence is TGTGCCAGCAGTTTAGGACTAGCGGGGTTCTCTGGGGCCAACGTCCTGACTTTC. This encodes CASSLGLAGFSGANVLTF.

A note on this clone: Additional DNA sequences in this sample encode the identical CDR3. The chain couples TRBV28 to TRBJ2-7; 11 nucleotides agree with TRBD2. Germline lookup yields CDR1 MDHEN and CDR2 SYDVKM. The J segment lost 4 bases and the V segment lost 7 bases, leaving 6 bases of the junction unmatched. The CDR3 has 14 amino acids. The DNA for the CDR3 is TGTGCCAGCACTCCACTAGCGGGGGCGTACGAGCAGTACTTC. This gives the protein CASTPLAGAYEQYF. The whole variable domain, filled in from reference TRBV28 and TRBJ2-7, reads DVKVTQSSRYLVKRTGEKVFLECVQDMDHENMFWYRQDPGLGLRLIYFSYDVKMKEKGDIPEGYSVSREKKERFSLILESASTNQTSMYLCASTPLAGAYEQYFGPGTRLTVT.

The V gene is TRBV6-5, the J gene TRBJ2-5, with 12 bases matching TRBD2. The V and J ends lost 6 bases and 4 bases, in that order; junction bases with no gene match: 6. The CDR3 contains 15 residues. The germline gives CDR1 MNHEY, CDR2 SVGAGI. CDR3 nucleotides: TGTGCCAGCAGCCTAGCGGGGGGGCCAGGAGAGACCCAGTACTTC. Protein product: CASSLAGGPGETQYF.

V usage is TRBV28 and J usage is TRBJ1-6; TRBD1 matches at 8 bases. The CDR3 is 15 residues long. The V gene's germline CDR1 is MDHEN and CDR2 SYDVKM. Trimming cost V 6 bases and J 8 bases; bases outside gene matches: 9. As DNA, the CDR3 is TGTGCCAGCAGAAGCGCGGGGACAGGTGATTCACCCCTCCACTTT. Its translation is CASRSAGTGDSPLHF.

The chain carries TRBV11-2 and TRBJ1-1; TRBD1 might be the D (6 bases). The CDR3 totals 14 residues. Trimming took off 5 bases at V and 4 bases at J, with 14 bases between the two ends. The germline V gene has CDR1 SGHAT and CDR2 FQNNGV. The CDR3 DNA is TGTGCCAGCAGCGCAGGGGAGAGGGGCACTGAAGCTTTCTTT. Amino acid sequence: CASSAGERGTEAFF.

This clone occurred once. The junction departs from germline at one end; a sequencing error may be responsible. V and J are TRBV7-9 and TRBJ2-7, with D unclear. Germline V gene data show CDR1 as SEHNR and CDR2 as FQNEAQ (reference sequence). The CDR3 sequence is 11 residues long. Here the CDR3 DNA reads TGTTCCAGCAGCTCAACAGTCGAGCAGTACTTC. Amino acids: CSSSSTVEQYF.

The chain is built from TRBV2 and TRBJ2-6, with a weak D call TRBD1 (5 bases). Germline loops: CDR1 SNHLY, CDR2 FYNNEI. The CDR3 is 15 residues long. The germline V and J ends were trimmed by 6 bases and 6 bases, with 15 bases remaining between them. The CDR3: CASSAPGILANVLTF. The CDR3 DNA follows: TGTGCCAGCAGCGCCCCAGGGATTCTGGCCAACGTCCTGACTTTC.

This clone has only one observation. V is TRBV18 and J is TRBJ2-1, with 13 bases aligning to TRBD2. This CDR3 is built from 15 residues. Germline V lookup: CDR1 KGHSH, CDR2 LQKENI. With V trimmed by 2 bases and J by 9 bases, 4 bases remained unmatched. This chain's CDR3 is CASSPTSGGASEQFF. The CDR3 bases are TGTGCCAGCTCACCAACTAGCGGGGGGGCCAGTGAGCAGTTCTTC. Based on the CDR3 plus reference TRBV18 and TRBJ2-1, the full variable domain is NAGVMQNPRHLVRRRGQEARLRCSPMKGHSHVYWYRQLPEEGLKFMVYLQKENIIDESGMPKERFSAEFPKEGPSILRIQQVVRGDSAAYFCASSPTSGGASEQFFGPGTRLTVL.

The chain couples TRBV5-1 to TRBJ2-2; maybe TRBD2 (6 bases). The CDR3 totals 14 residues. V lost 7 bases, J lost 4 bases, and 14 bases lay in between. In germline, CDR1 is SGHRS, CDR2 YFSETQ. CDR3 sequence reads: CASVGGYLTGELFF. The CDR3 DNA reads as TGCGCCAGCGTAGGAGGGTACCTCACCGGGGAGCTGTTTTTT.

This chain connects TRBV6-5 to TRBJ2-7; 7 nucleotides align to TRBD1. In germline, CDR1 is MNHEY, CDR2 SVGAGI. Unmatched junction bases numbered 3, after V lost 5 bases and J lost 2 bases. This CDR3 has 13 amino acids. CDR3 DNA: TGTGCCAGCAGTCGACAGGGACCCTACGAGCAGTACTTC. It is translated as CASSRQGPYEQYF.

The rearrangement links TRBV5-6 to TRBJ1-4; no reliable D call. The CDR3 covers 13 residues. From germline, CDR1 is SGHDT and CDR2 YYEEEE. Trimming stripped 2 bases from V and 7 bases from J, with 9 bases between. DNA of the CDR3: TGTGCCAGCAGCTTCGGAGCGCGTGAAAAACTGTTTTTT. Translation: CASSFGAREKLFF.